The rows below give T cell receptor beta chains drawn from one sample of a study of OX40 agonist ivuxolimab in advanced cancers. Some clones are missing from TCRdb's copy, which holds only in-frame ones; the method was immunoSEQ multiplex PCR. The table has 66,000 or so clones, less than 85% seen once; the top ten hold 4%. The sample consisted of CD4+ or CD8+ T cells sorted from blood, taken in a trial of the OX40 agonist ivuxolimab. All receptors come from an adult with an advanced solid tumor such as melanoma, head and neck, liver or kidney cancer. Both conserved end residues are part of each CDR3. Each record gives: clone size, D gene, V gene, J gene, CDR3 protein, CDR3 DNA. The D gene is left open where the match is weak. Part of the rows lack a size; the others show once, few, many or a class for expanded clones.

clone size: -; D gene: TRBD2; V gene: TRBV5-1; J gene: TRBJ2-1; CDR3 protein: CASSSTSGGYNEQFF; CDR3 DNA: TGCGCCAGCAGCTCTACTAGCGGAGGGTACAATGAGCAGTTCTTC
clone size: -; D gene: -; V gene: TRBV29-1; J gene: TRBJ1-2; CDR3 protein: CSVEGGAGGYTF; CDR3 DNA: TGCAGCGTTGAGGGGGGCGCGGGTGGCTACACCTTC
clone size: once; D gene: TRBD1; V gene: TRBV29-1; J gene: TRBJ1-2; CDR3 protein: CSVEKDRGDGYTF; CDR3 DNA: TGCAGCGTCGAGAAGGACAGGGGCGATGGCTACACCTTC
clone size: -; D gene: -; V gene: TRBV20-1; J gene: TRBJ2-7; CDR3 protein: CSVRRGFEQYF; CDR3 DNA: TGCAGTGTCCGGAGAGGGTTCGAGCAGTACTTC
clone size: -; D gene: TRBD1; V gene: TRBV28; J gene: TRBJ1-2; CDR3 protein: CASIQGANYGYTF; CDR3 DNA: TGTGCCAGCATCCAGGGGGCGAACTATGGCTACACCTTC
clone size: -; D gene: -; V gene: TRBV5-1; J gene: TRBJ1-2; CDR3 protein: CASSLEATDRFGYTF; CDR3 DNA: TGCGCCAGCAGCTTGGAGGCTACTGACAGGTTTGGCTACACCTTC
clone size: -; D gene: TRBD1; V gene: TRBV7-2; J gene: TRBJ1-2; CDR3 protein: CASRVRGQTPNYGYTF; CDR3 DNA: TGTGCCAGCAGAGTTAGGGGACAGACACCTAACTATGGCTACACCTTC
clone size: -; D gene: -; V gene: TRBV19; J gene: TRBJ2-1; CDR3 protein: CASSIERSYNEQFF; CDR3 DNA: TGTGCCAGTAGTATCGAGCGGTCCTACAATGAGCAGTTCTTC
clone size: -; D gene: -; V gene: TRBV5-4; J gene: TRBJ1-3; CDR3 protein: CASRRSGEAGNTIYF; CDR3 DNA: TGTGCCAGCAGACGATCAGGGGAGGCTGGAAACACCATATATTTT
clone size: once; D gene: TRBD1; V gene: TRBV7-2; J gene: TRBJ1-2; CDR3 protein: CASSLSIGGLGYTF; CDR3 DNA: TGTGCCAGCAGCTTATCCATAGGGGGCTTGGGCTACACCTTC
clone size: few; D gene: TRBD1; V gene: TRBV7-2; J gene: TRBJ1-5; CDR3 protein: CASSSIQGFGNQPQHF; CDR3 DNA: TGTGCCAGCAGCTCGATACAGGGGTTTGGCAATCAGCCCCAGCATTTT
clone size: -; D gene: -; V gene: TRBV28; J gene: TRBJ2-7; CDR3 protein: CASSFGDINYEQYF; CDR3 DNA: TGTGCCAGCAGTTTTGGGGACATAAACTACGAGCAGTACTTC
clone size: -; D gene: -; V gene: TRBV5-1; J gene: TRBJ2-7; CDR3 protein: CASTESEPTYEQYF; CDR3 DNA: TGCGCCAGCACCGAAAGCGAGCCTACCTACGAGCAGTACTTC
clone size: -; D gene: -; V gene: TRBV27; J gene: TRBJ1-2; CDR3 protein: CASSWGGAFGYTF; CDR3 DNA: TGTGCCAGCAGTTGGGGGGGGGCGTTTGGCTACACCTTC
clone size: -; D gene: -; V gene: TRBV19; J gene: TRBJ2-7; CDR3 protein: CASSMGGSQGYYEQYF; CDR3 DNA: TGTGCCAGTAGTATGGGTGGGTCCCAGGGATACTACGAGCAGTACTTC
clone size: -; D gene: -; V gene: TRBV6-5; J gene: TRBJ1-2; CDR3 protein: CASRLGGEGYTF; CDR3 DNA: TGTGCCAGCAGGTTGGGGGGTGAAGGCTACACCTTC
clone size: -; D gene: -; V gene: TRBV5-1; J gene: TRBJ1-2; CDR3 protein: CASSLDQGEGYTF; CDR3 DNA: TGCGCCAGCAGCTTGGATCAGGGTGAGGGCTACACCTTC
clone size: -; D gene: -; V gene: TRBV19; J gene: TRBJ1-2; CDR3 protein: CATMRVSYGYTF; CDR3 DNA: TGTGCCACCATGAGGGTTAGCTATGGCTACACCTTC
clone size: -; D gene: TRBD2; V gene: TRBV5-4; J gene: TRBJ2-7; CDR3 protein: CASSYGTSVGEQYF; CDR3 DNA: TGTGCCAGCAGTTACGGGACTAGCGTCGGCGAGCAGTACTTC
clone size: -; D gene: -; V gene: TRBV7-6; J gene: TRBJ2-2; CDR3 protein: CASSLGPNPDTGELFF; CDR3 DNA: TGTGCCAGCAGCTTAGGGCCGAATCCCGACACCGGGGAGCTGTTTTTT
clone size: -; D gene: -; V gene: TRBV7-2; J gene: TRBJ2-2; CDR3 protein: CASSSFRELFF; CDR3 DNA: TGTGCCAGCAGCTCCTTCAGGGAGCTGTTTTTT
clone size: -; D gene: TRBD1; V gene: TRBV6-5; J gene: TRBJ2-2; CDR3 protein: CASSSAGGTGELFF; CDR3 DNA: TGTGCCAGCAGTTCGGCAGGGGGCACCGGGGAGCTGTTTTTT
clone size: few; D gene: -; V gene: TRBV5-1; J gene: TRBJ1-1; CDR3 protein: CASSLGAKTEAFF; CDR3 DNA: TGCGCCAGCAGCTTAGGAGCGAAAACTGAAGCTTTCTTT
clone size: -; D gene: -; V gene: TRBV7-2; J gene: TRBJ2-3; CDR3 protein: CASSLAPSDPRLYF; CDR3 DNA: TGTGCCAGCAGCTTAGCGCCTTCGGATCCGCGCCTGTATTTT
clone size: once; D gene: TRBD1; V gene: TRBV30; J gene: TRBJ1-5; CDR3 protein: CAWRGDRVYSNQPQHF; CDR3 DNA: TGTGCCTGGAGGGGGGACAGGGTTTATAGCAATCAGCCCCAGCATTTT
clone size: -; D gene: TRBD2; V gene: TRBV11-1; J gene: TRBJ2-5; CDR3 protein: CASSLQLAGQETQYF; CDR3 DNA: TGTGCCAGCAGCTTACAGTTAGCGGGCCAAGAGACCCAGTACTTC
clone size: -; D gene: TRBD1; V gene: TRBV4-1; J gene: TRBJ1-2; CDR3 protein: CASSQARTGKMSGYTF; CDR3 DNA: TGCGCCAGCAGCCAAGCCCGGACAGGGAAGATGAGTGGCTACACCTTC
clone size: -; D gene: -; V gene: TRBV5-8; J gene: TRBJ2-4; CDR3 protein: CASSLEGEAKNIQYF; CDR3 DNA: TGTGCCAGCAGCTTGGAGGGGGAAGCCAAAAACATTCAGTACTTC
clone size: -; D gene: -; V gene: TRBV6-5; J gene: TRBJ1-1; CDR3 protein: CASSYSEGTTEAFF; CDR3 DNA: TGTGCCAGCAGTTACTCGGAGGGGACCACTGAAGCTTTCTTT
clone size: -; D gene: TRBD2; V gene: TRBV30; J gene: TRBJ2-3; CDR3 protein: CAWSVSGGVTDTQYF; CDR3 DNA: TGTGCCTGGAGTGTTAGCGGGGGGGTCACAGATACGCAGTATTTT
clone size: -; D gene: -; V gene: TRBV19; J gene: TRBJ2-1; CDR3 protein: CASSIVAQGGNEQFF; CDR3 DNA: TGTGCCAGTAGTATAGTAGCACAGGGCGGCAATGAGCAGTTCTTC
clone size: -; D gene: TRBD1; V gene: TRBV7-3; J gene: TRBJ1-2; CDR3 protein: CASSSQGAPDYGYTF; CDR3 DNA: TGTGCCAGCAGTTCTCAGGGGGCGCCGGACTATGGCTACACCTTC
clone size: -; D gene: -; V gene: TRBV6-6; J gene: TRBJ1-2; CDR3 protein: CASSLPDSDGYTF; CDR3 DNA: TGTGCCAGCAGTCTCCCGGACAGTGATGGCTACACCTTC
clone size: -; D gene: TRBD1; V gene: TRBV7-9; J gene: TRBJ1-5; CDR3 protein: CASSSGGFNNQPQHF; CDR3 DNA: TGTGCCAGCAGCTCAGGGGGCTTTAACAATCAGCCCCAGCATTTT
clone size: -; D gene: -; V gene: TRBV28; J gene: TRBJ1-3; CDR3 protein: CASRGWGEESGNTIYF; CDR3 DNA: TGTGCCAGCAGGGGCTGGGGCGAAGAATCTGGAAACACCATATATTTT
clone size: -; D gene: -; V gene: TRBV18; J gene: TRBJ2-5; CDR3 protein: CASSPPVPEETQYF; CDR3 DNA: TGTGCCAGCTCACCACCCGTCCCGGAAGAGACCCAGTACTTC
clone size: -; D gene: TRBD2; V gene: TRBV11-1; J gene: TRBJ2-4; CDR3 protein: CASSLAGGGLAKNIQYF; CDR3 DNA: TGTGCCAGCAGCTTAGCGGGCGGGGGACTAGCCAAAAACATTCAGTACTTC
clone size: -; D gene: -; V gene: TRBV7-2; J gene: TRBJ2-2; CDR3 protein: CASSLRPVAGELFF; CDR3 DNA: TGTGCCAGCAGCCTTCGTCCGGTTGCCGGGGAGCTGTTTTTT
clone size: -; D gene: TRBD1; V gene: TRBV6-1; J gene: TRBJ2-7; CDR3 protein: CASSATGLIYEQYF; CDR3 DNA: TGTGCCAGCAGTGCGACAGGGTTGATCTACGAGCAGTACTTC
clone size: -; D gene: -; V gene: TRBV6-5; J gene: TRBJ1-2; CDR3 protein: CASSYEGEINTF; CDR3 DNA: TGTGCCAGCAGTTACGAGGGGGAAATCAACACCTTC
clone size: -; D gene: -; V gene: TRBV5-1; J gene: TRBJ1-1; CDR3 protein: CASSLAGGVNTEAFF; CDR3 DNA: TGCGCCAGCAGCTTGGCAGGAGGGGTGAACACTGAAGCTTTCTTT
clone size: -; D gene: -; V gene: TRBV7-2; J gene: TRBJ1-1; CDR3 protein: CASSLIGGSAEAFF; CDR3 DNA: TGTGCCAGCAGCTTGATAGGGGGGTCCGCTGAAGCTTTCTTT
clone size: -; D gene: TRBD2; V gene: TRBV10-3; J gene: TRBJ2-1; CDR3 protein: CAISTGLAYNEQFF; CDR3 DNA: TGTGCCATCTCGACGGGACTAGCCTACAATGAGCAGTTCTTC
clone size: -; D gene: -; V gene: TRBV5-1; J gene: TRBJ1-4; CDR3 protein: CASSLPSPTNEKLFF; CDR3 DNA: TGCGCCAGCAGCTTGCCCTCCCCAACTAATGAAAAACTGTTTTTT
clone size: once; D gene: TRBD1; V gene: TRBV6-5; J gene: TRBJ2-3; CDR3 protein: CASSLDRETDTQYF; CDR3 DNA: TGTGCCAGCAGTTTGGACAGGGAGACAGATACGCAGTATTTT
clone size: -; D gene: -; V gene: TRBV9; J gene: TRBJ2-3; CDR3 protein: CASSVVGAPTDTQYF; CDR3 DNA: TGTGCCAGCAGCGTAGTTGGGGCGCCCACAGATACGCAGTATTTT
clone size: -; D gene: -; V gene: TRBV5-1; J gene: TRBJ2-7; CDR3 protein: CASLIKEQYF; CDR3 DNA: TGCGCCAGCTTGATAAAGGAGCAGTACTTC
clone size: -; D gene: TRBD1; V gene: TRBV18; J gene: TRBJ1-4; CDR3 protein: CASSRKGANGEKLFF; CDR3 DNA: TGTGCCAGCTCACGTAAGGGGGCGAACGGGGAAAAACTGTTTTTT
clone size: -; D gene: TRBD2; V gene: TRBV27; J gene: TRBJ2-3; CDR3 protein: CASSSPPSGADTQYF; CDR3 DNA: TGTGCCAGCAGTTCCCCGCCTAGCGGCGCAGATACGCAGTATTTT
clone size: -; D gene: -; V gene: TRBV6-5; J gene: TRBJ2-7; CDR3 protein: CASSYPGGPYEQYF; CDR3 DNA: TGTGCCAGCAGTTACCCGGGCGGTCCCTACGAGCAGTACTTC
clone size: -; D gene: -; V gene: TRBV11-2; J gene: TRBJ1-2; CDR3 protein: CASSGGPYGYTF; CDR3 DNA: TGTGCCAGCAGCGGCGGGCCCTATGGCTACACCTTC
clone size: -; D gene: -; V gene: TRBV18; J gene: TRBJ2-3; CDR3 protein: CASSPKTQADTQYF; CDR3 DNA: TGTGCCAGCTCACCAAAAACGCAGGCAGATACGCAGTATTTT
clone size: few; D gene: TRBD1; V gene: TRBV7-8; J gene: TRBJ1-1; CDR3 protein: CASSLEGAGAFF; CDR3 DNA: TGTGCCAGCAGCTTAGAGGGGGCTGGAGCTTTCTTT
clone size: -; D gene: TRBD1; V gene: TRBV19; J gene: TRBJ1-5; CDR3 protein: CASSVGQPSNQPQHF; CDR3 DNA: TGTGCCAGTAGTGTGGGACAGCCCTCCAATCAGCCCCAGCATTTT
clone size: -; D gene: -; V gene: TRBV4-2; J gene: TRBJ1-1; CDR3 protein: CASSQDLQENTEAFF; CDR3 DNA: TGTGCCAGCAGCCAAGATCTACAGGAGAACACTGAAGCTTTCTTT